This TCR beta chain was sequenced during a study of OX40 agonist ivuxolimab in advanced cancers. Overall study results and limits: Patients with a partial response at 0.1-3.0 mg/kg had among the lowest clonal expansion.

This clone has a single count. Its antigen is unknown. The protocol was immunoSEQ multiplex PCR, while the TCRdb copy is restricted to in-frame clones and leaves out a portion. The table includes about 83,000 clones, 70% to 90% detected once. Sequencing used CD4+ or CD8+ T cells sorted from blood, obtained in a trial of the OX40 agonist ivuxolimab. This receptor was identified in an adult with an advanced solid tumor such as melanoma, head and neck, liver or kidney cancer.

CDR3 residues: CASSEGRTAVDGQPQHF. As DNA, the CDR3 is TGTGCCAGCAGTGAAGGTAGAACAGCCGTAGACGGTCAGCCCCAGCATTTT. The chain links TRBV6-1 to TRBJ1-5; D not resolved. The CDR3 runs 17 residues. Germline assignment: CDR1 MNHNS and CDR2 SASEGT. V was pared by 1 base and J by 6 bases, with 19 bases between.